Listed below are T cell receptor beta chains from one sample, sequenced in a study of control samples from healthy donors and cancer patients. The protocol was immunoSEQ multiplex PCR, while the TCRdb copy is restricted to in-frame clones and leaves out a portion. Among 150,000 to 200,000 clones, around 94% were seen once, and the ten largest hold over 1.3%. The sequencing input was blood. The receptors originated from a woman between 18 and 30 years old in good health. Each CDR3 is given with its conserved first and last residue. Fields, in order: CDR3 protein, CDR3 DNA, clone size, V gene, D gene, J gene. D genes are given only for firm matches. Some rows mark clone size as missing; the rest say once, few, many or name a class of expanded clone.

CAISEAQTNTEAFF	TGTGCCATCAGTGAGGCCCAAACGAACACTGAAGCTTTCTTT	once	TRBV10-3	-	TRBJ1-1
CASSLRGDYGYTF	TGTGCCAGCAGTTTAAGGGGGGACTATGGCTACACCTTC	-	TRBV27	-	TRBJ1-2
CASSLTGQGLNSYEQYF	TGTGCCAGCAGCTTAACCGGACAGGGTTTAAACTCCTACGAGCAGTACTTC	-	TRBV7-2	TRBD1	TRBJ2-7
CASSLVGRFVGYEQYF	TGTGCCAGCAGTTTGGTGGGAAGGTTCGTAGGCTACGAGCAGTACTTC	-	TRBV28	-	TRBJ2-7
CASSLGFRGTYGYTF	TGTGCCAGCAGCTTGGGGTTTCGGGGCACCTATGGCTACACCTTC	-	TRBV7-2	-	TRBJ1-2
CASSFGGQPQHF	TGTGCCAGCAGCTTCGGGGGTCAGCCCCAGCATTTT	-	TRBV7-2	-	TRBJ1-5
CASRFGEDRALEAFF	TGTGCCAGCAGATTTGGGGAGGATAGGGCTCTCGAAGCTTTCTTT	-	TRBV6-5	-	TRBJ1-1
CASGSAGAIAKNIQYF	TGTGCCAGCGGGTCAGCGGGCGCGATAGCCAAAAACATTCAGTACTTC	-	TRBV2	-	TRBJ2-4
CASRKRTSTDTQYF	TGTGCCAGCAGAAAACGGACAAGCACAGATACGCAGTATTTT	-	TRBV27	-	TRBJ2-3
CASSPSEHYGYTF	TGTGCCAGCAGCCCAAGTGAACACTATGGCTACACCTTC	-	TRBV11-2	-	TRBJ1-2
CASSFERKNSPLHF	TGTGCCAGCAGCTTTGAGCGGAAGAATTCACCCCTCCACTTT	-	TRBV7-8	-	TRBJ1-6
CASSFGWDTEAFF	TGTGCCAGCAGCTTCGGGTGGGACACTGAAGCTTTCTTT	-	TRBV11-2	-	TRBJ1-1
CATSGQGVNYGYTF	TGTGCCACCAGTGGACAGGGTGTTAACTATGGCTACACCTTC	-	TRBV24-1	TRBD1	TRBJ1-2
CATTAEGLLNNEQFF	TGTGCCACCACAGCTGAGGGACTACTTAACAATGAGCAGTTCTTC	-	TRBV27	TRBD2	TRBJ2-1
CASTPGQGLEAFF	TGTGCCAGCACCCCCGGACAGGGATTGGAAGCTTTCTTT	-	TRBV6-6	TRBD1	TRBJ1-1
CASSLAPRRNTEAFF	TGTGCCAGCAGCTTAGCGCCACGGAGGAACACTGAAGCTTTCTTT	-	TRBV7-9	-	TRBJ1-1
CASSRTGYNEQFF	TGTGCCAGCAGTCGCACAGGTTACAATGAGCAGTTCTTC	-	TRBV6-5	-	TRBJ2-1
CASSLGRGPTGELFF	TGCGCCAGCAGCTTGGGCAGGGGGCCAACCGGGGAGCTGTTTTTT	once	TRBV5-1	TRBD1	TRBJ2-2
CASSFGEFTEAFF	TGTGCCAGCAGTTTCGGGGAGTTCACTGAAGCTTTCTTT	-	TRBV28	-	TRBJ1-1
CASSFLGEQFF	TGTGCCAGCAGTTTTCTAGGTGAGCAGTTCTTC	once	TRBV6-6	-	TRBJ2-1
CASSLGAAPYGYTF	TGCGCCAGCAGCTTGGGAGCGGCGCCGTATGGCTACACCTTC	-	TRBV5-1	-	TRBJ1-2
CASSATGRKTYEQYF	TGTGCCAGCAGCGCTACCGGGAGAAAGACCTACGAGCAGTACTTC	-	TRBV2	-	TRBJ2-7
CASSSNAQPQHF	TGTGCCAGCAGTTCCAATGCTCAGCCCCAGCATTTT	-	TRBV28	-	TRBJ1-5
CASTGASGANVLTF	TGTGCCAGCACAGGGGCCTCTGGGGCCAACGTCCTGACTTTC	once	TRBV7-9	-	TRBJ2-6
CASSKGAGVDSYEQYF	TGTGCCAGCAGTAAGGGGGCCGGGGTGGATTCCTACGAGCAGTACTTC	-	TRBV25-1	TRBD1	TRBJ2-7
CASSYGTGKIYEQYF	TGTGCCAGCAGCTACGGGACAGGGAAAATCTACGAGCAGTACTTC	-	TRBV11-3	TRBD1	TRBJ2-7
CASSPAWGARTEAFF	TGTGCCAGTAGTCCGGCGTGGGGAGCGAGAACTGAAGCTTTCTTT	-	TRBV19	-	TRBJ1-1
CASSLLVTGSSPLHF	TGTGCCAGCAGTTTATTAGTGACAGGAAGCTCACCCCTCCACTTT	-	TRBV28	-	TRBJ1-6
CASSPQGPNQPQHF	TGCGCCAGCAGCCCACAGGGCCCCAATCAGCCCCAGCATTTT	-	TRBV4-1	-	TRBJ1-5
CASSQVGGPDYGYTF	TGTGCCAGCAGCCAAGTAGGGGGGCCGGACTATGGCTACACCTTC	-	TRBV4-2	-	TRBJ1-2
CASSFGQGETQYF	TGTGCCAGCAGTTTTGGACAGGGGGAGACCCAGTACTTC	-	TRBV12-3/TRBV12-4	TRBD1	TRBJ2-5
CASSQGRESADTQYF	TGCGCCAGCAGCCAGGGGCGGGAGTCGGCAGATACGCAGTATTTT	-	TRBV4-3	TRBD2	TRBJ2-3
CASSFPAGGHPEQFF	TGTGCCAGCAGCTTCCCGGCGGGGGGGCATCCTGAGCAGTTCTTC	-	TRBV11-3	TRBD2	TRBJ2-1
CASSRPGTYNEQFF	TGTGCCAGCAGCCGCCCCGGGACCTACAATGAGCAGTTCTTC	-	TRBV7-2	-	TRBJ2-1
CASSVTFSGNTIYF	TGTGCCAGCAGCGTAACATTCTCAGGAAACACCATATATTTT	-	TRBV9	-	TRBJ1-3
CASSQARRGVATEAFF	TGTGCCAGCAGCCAAGCTAGGAGGGGGGTAGCCACTGAAGCTTTCTTT	-	TRBV3-1/TRBV3-2	-	TRBJ1-1
CASSQIRARGTGELFF	TGCGCCAGCAGCCAAATACGAGCGCGTGGCACCGGGGAGCTGTTTTTT	-	TRBV4-1	-	TRBJ2-2
CASARTGPGGYTF	TGTGCTAGTGCCCGGACAGGGCCGGGTGGCTACACCTTC	-	TRBV12-5	TRBD1	TRBJ1-2
CSVEDSRGQGYHEQYF	TGCAGCGTTGAAGATTCTAGAGGACAGGGATACCACGAGCAGTACTTC	-	TRBV29-1	TRBD1	TRBJ2-7
CASSQGLDGYTF	TGTGCCAGCAGCCAAGGGTTAGATGGCTACACCTTC	once	TRBV3-1/TRBV3-2	-	TRBJ1-2
CASSPGRDRGNEQFF	TGTGCCAGCTCACCAGGACGGGACAGGGGCAATGAGCAGTTCTTC	-	TRBV18	TRBD1	TRBJ2-1
CASSLGSGNTYEQYF	TGTGCCAGCAGCTTGGGTAGCGGGAACACCTACGAGCAGTACTTC	few	TRBV11-1	TRBD2	TRBJ2-7
CASSFRDRGYGYTF	TGCGCCAGCAGCTTCCGGGACCGGGGGTATGGCTACACCTTC	-	TRBV5-1	-	TRBJ1-2
CASRATGGQETQYF	TGTGCCAGCAGAGCGACAGGGGGCCAAGAGACCCAGTACTTC	-	TRBV2	TRBD1	TRBJ2-5
CASSLGRDTQYF	TGTGCCAGCAGCTTAGGAAGGGATACGCAGTATTTT	-	TRBV11-2	-	TRBJ2-3
CASRVDGRQPQHF	TGTGCCAGTAGGGTTGACGGGCGCCAGCCCCAGCATTTT	-	TRBV19	-	TRBJ1-5
CASGTGAHSGANVLTF	TGTGCCAGCGGAACAGGAGCACACTCTGGGGCCAACGTCCTGACTTTC	-	TRBV28	-	TRBJ2-6
CAISGPDEKLFF	TGTGCCATCAGTGGGCCAGATGAAAAACTGTTTTTT	-	TRBV10-3	-	TRBJ1-4
CASSWATNEKLFF	TGTGCCAGCAGTTGGGCAACTAATGAAAAACTGTTTTTT	-	TRBV12-3/TRBV12-4	-	TRBJ1-4
CASSSGTADEQYF	TGTGCCAGCAGCTCCGGGACAGCGGACGAGCAGTACTTC	once	TRBV7-9	TRBD1	TRBJ2-7
CSSGLAQETQYF	TGCAGCTCCGGACTAGCCCAAGAGACCCAGTACTTC	-	TRBV29-1	TRBD2	TRBJ2-5
CASGSGLASYNEQFF	TGTGCTAGTGGTTCGGGACTAGCGAGTTACAATGAGCAGTTCTTC	-	TRBV12-5	TRBD2	TRBJ2-1
CASSLAGAVASYNEQFF	TGTGCCAGCAGCTTAGCGGGGGCGGTAGCGTCCTACAATGAGCAGTTCTTC	-	TRBV7-9	-	TRBJ2-1
CASSPRTSGETEQFF	TGTGCCAGCAGCCCCCGGACTAGCGGGGAGACTGAGCAGTTCTTC	-	TRBV11-3	TRBD2	TRBJ2-1